This T cell receptor (beta chain) comes out of a study of cytomegalovirus exposure and HLA in healthy donors. Study-level background: Roughly 80 million unique TCRs from HLA-typed donors made up an early data release. Study observations and caveats: In a later analysis, around 18,000 TCR beta sequences were associated with HLA alleles at 0.05 false discovery rate.

Worth noting for this clone: Its cognate antigen is unknown.

The CDR3 has 15 amino acids. Per germline, CDR1 LNHDA and CDR2 SQIVND (reference sequence). V was pared by 7 bases and J by 6 bases, with 12 bases of the junction left unmatched. The study ran its PCR with 60 Vbeta and 13 Jbeta primers. The repertoire was sequenced with immunoSEQ multiplex PCR; TCRdb's copy has only in-frame clones and lacks some. Of approximately 89,000 clones in the sample, 60% to 80% were seen once. The V and J genes are TRBV19 and TRBJ1-5, with 7 bases fitting TRBD1. The sample was PBMCs. This clonotype was sampled from a man aged 25 to 40 in good health and CMV-seronegative. The chain's CDR3 is CASIPTSGGFQPQHF. CDR3 DNA: TGTGCCAGTATTCCCACCTCAGGGGGTTTTCAGCCCCAGCATTTT.